This entry describes one T cell receptor (beta chain). Its antigen is as yet unknown. This entry comes from a study of cytomegalovirus exposure and HLA in healthy donors. Points from the study as a whole: Among immune exposure information, only CMV serostatus was available.

PCR amplification relied on 60 Vbeta primers (plus 13 Jbeta primers). How the authors handled the data: It was a later analysis that counted roughly 80 million unique TCR beta chains, of which 9 million to 13 million were shared. The data were produced by immunoSEQ multiplex PCR, yet TCRdb's version contains in-frame clones alone and is incomplete. V and J calls and clone size come straight from that table; D and trimming were deduced from the DNA. The repertoire holds roughly 100,000 clones, with 82% as singletons. The sequencing input was PBMCs. The source of this sequence is a man aged 50 or older in good health and CMV-seronegative.

The CDR3 nucleotides read TGCGCCAGCAGCCTGGACCCGAATAGGCTAGTTATAGATGAGCAGTTCTTC. Protein sequence: CASSLDPNRLVIDEQFF. The rearrangement joins TRBV5-1 to TRBJ2-1; D is undetermined. Germline V lookup: CDR1 SGHRS, CDR2 YFSETQ. Trimming cost V 4 bases and J 8 bases, with 25 bases left between them. CDR3 length: 17 amino acids.